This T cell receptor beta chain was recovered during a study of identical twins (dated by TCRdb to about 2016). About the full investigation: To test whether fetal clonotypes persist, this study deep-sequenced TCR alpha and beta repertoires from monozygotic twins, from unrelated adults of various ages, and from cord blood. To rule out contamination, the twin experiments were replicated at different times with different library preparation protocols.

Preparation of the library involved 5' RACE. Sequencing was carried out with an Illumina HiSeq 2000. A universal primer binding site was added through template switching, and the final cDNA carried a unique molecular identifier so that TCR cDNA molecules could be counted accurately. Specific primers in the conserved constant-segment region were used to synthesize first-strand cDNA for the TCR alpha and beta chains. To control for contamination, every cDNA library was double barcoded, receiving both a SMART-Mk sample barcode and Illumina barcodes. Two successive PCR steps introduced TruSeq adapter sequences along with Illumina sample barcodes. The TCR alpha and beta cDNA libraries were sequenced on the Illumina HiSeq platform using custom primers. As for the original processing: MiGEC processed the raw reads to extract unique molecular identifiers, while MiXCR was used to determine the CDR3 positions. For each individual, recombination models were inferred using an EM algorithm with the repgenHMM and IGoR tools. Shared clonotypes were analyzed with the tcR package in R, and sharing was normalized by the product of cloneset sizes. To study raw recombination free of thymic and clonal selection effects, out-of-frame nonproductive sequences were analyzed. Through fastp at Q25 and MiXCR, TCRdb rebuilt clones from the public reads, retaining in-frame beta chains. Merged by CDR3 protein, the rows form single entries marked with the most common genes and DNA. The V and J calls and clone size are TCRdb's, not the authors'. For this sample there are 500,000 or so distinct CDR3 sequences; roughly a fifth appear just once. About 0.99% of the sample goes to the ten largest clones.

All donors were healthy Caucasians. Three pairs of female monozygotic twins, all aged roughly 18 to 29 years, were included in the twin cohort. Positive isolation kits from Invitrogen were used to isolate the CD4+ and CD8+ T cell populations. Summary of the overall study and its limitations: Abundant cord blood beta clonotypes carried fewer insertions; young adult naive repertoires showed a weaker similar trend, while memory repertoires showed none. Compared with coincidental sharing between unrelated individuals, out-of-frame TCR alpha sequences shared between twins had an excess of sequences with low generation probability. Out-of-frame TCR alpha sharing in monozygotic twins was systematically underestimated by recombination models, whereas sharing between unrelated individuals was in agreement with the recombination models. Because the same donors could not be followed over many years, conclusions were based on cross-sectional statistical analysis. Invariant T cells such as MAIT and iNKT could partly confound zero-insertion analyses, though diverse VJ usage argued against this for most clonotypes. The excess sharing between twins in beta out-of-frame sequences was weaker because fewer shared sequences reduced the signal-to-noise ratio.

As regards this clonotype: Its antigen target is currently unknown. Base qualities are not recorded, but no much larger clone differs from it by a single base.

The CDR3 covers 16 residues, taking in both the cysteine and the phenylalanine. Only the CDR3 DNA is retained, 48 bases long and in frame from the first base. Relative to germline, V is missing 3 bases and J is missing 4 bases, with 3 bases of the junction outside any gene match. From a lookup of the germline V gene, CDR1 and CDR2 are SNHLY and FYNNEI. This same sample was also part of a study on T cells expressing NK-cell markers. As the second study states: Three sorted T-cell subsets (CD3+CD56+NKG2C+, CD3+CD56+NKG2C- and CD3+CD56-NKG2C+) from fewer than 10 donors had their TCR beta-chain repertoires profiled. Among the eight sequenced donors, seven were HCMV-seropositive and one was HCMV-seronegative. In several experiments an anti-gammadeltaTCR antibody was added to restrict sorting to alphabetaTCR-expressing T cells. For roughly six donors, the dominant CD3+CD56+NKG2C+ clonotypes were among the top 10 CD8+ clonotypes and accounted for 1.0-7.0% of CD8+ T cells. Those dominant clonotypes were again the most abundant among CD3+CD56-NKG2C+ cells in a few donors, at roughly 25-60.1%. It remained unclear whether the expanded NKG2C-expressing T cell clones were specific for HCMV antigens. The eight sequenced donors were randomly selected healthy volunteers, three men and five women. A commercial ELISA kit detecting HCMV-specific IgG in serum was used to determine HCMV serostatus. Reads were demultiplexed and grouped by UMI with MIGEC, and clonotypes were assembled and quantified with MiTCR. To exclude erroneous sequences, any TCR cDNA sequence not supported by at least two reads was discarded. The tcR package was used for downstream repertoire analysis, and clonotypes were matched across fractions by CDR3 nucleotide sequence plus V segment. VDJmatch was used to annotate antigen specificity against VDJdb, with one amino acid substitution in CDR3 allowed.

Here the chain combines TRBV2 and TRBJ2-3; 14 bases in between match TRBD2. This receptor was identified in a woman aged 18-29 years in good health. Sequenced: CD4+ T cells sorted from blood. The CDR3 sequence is CASSEGLAGDADTQYF. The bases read TGTGCCAGCAGTGAGGGACTAGCGGGAGACGCAGATACGCAGTATTTT.